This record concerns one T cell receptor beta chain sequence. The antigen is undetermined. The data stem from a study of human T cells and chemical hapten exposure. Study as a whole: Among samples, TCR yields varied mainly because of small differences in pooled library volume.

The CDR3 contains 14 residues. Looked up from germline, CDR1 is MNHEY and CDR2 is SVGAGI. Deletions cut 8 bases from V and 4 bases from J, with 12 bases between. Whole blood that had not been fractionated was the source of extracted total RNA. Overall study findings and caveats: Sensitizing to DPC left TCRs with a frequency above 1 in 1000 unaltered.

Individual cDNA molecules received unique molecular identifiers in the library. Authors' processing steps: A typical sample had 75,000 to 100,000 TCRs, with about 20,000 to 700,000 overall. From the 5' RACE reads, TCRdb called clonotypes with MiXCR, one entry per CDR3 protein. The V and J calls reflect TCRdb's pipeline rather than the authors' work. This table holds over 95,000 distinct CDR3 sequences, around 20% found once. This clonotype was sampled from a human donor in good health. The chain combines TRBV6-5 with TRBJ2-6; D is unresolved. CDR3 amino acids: CASLQPRGANVLTF. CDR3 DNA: TGTGCCAGCCTACAGCCCCGCGGGGCCAACGTCCTGACTTTC.